The text below deals with one T cell receptor beta chain. Its antigen is as yet unknown. Stated time point: after neoadjuvant nivolumab, at surgical resection. These oral cavity squamous cell carcinomas were HPV-negative and locally advanced. Six replicates per PBMC sample, mostly from roughly 450 ng of genomic DNA. The repertoire was sequenced with immunoSEQ multiplex PCR; TCRdb's copy has only in-frame clones and lacks some. There are roughly 9,000 clones in the sample; approximately 61% occur only once, and roughly 4.2% lies in the top ten. V dropped 3 bases and J dropped 11; count of bases not matched to a gene: 7. Germline V lookup: CDR1 MGHDK, CDR2 SYGVNS. The CDR3 covers 14 residues. The data were taken from a study of neoadjuvant anti-PD-1 for oral cavity cancer. Overall study findings and caveats: Post-nivolumab, blood T cell clonality was significantly elevated in non-responders. Pretreatment Treg/Th17 ratio correlated inversely with post-treatment tumor clonality.

This TCR came from a person between 35 and 79 years old with oral cavity squamous cell carcinoma. The sequences come from PBMCs, collected after nivolumab (anti-PD-1) treatment. V usage is TRBV25-1 and J usage is TRBJ2-1; TRBD2 agrees at 10 bases. CDR3 in amino acids: CASSDAGTSVKQFF. The CDR3, as DNA: TGTGCCAGCAGTGACGCCGGGACTAGCGTAAAGCAGTTCTTC.